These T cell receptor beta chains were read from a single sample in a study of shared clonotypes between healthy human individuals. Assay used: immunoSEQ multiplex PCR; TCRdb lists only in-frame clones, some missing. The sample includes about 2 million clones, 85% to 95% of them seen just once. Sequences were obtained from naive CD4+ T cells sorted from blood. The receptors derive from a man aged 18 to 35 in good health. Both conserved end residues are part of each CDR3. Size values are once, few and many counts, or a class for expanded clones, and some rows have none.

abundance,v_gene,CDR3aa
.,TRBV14,CASSRIGQGIEKLFF
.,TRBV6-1,CASSAGQGSGELFF
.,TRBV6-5,CASSLEGQGNQPQHF
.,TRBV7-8,CASSSFSYEQYF
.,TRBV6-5,CASTPQGTGNYGYTF
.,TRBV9,CASRRDRVTEAFF
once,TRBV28,CASSFTRQSGGYTF
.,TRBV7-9,CASSSGTSAGGELFF
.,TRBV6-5,CASSYSGRPEKLFF
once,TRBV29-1,CSVERLAKNIQFF
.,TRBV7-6,CASSSDFGLGDKIGETQYF
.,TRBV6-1,CASSLRGDMNTEAFF
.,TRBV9,CASSVVAPYEQYF
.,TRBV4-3,CASSQDLGGSTYEQYF
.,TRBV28,CASRPGTGASPVIYEQYF
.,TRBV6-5,CASRQAGGSGNTIYF
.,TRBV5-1,CASSLAGTGAQETQYF
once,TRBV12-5,CASGLVGKGQQTDWRQETQYF
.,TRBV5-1,CASSLATRGSDEKLFF
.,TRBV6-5,CASSGAGRMNTEAFF
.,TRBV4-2,CASSQDLSGSASGNTIYF
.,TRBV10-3,CAISGGLALADTQYF
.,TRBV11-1,CASSFTRGSNTEAFF
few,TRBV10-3,CAISESWAVNGYTF
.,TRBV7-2,CASSDPRGVNEQFF
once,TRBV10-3,CAISAGTGVATNEKLFF
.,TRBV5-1,CASSLASYEQYF
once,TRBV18,CASSPQVQRGGLLFF
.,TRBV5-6,CASSRPAVDEKAFF
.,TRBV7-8,CASSQVSGGANVLTF